The rows below give T cell receptor beta chains drawn from one sample of a study of blood T cells in healthy people across ages. TCRdb recomputed calls from the 5' RACE reads with MiXCR, one row per CDR3 protein. Of about 830,000 distinct CDR3 sequences in the sample, nearly 60% are singletons; the top ten hold roughly 20%. The sample comprised blood. The receptors stem from a man aged 30-40 years in good health. The CDR3 runs from the conserved cysteine through the conserved F or W. The D gene is left open where the match is weak. Clone size is shown for a subset of rows, as once, few, many or a class of expanded clone.

>-|TRBJ2-6|TRBV11-2|-
CASSLRSGANVLTF
TGTGCCAGCAGCCTCCGGTCTGGGGCCAACGTCCTGACTTTC
>TRBD2|TRBJ2-1|TRBV12-3/TRBV12-4|-
CASSLGITSGGAPGSYNEQFF
TGTGCCAGCAGTTTAGGAATCACTAGCGGGGGGGCCCCTGGCTCCTACAATGAGCAGTTCTTC
>-|TRBJ2-5|TRBV9|few
CASTLSLDRGETQYF
-
>-|TRBJ2-3|TRBV7-2|few
CASSQRSGLTDTQYF
TGTGCCAGCAGCCAGCGGAGCGGACTCACAGATACGCAGTATTTT
>TRBD1|TRBJ2-1|TRBV10-3|-
CATQTGRNEQFF
TGTGCCACCCAGACAGGGCGCAATGAGCAGTTCTTC
>-|TRBJ1-2|TRBV27|-
CASSTLEGLPYGYTF
TGTGCCAGCAGTACACTCGAGGGCCTTCCCTATGGCTACACCTTC
>TRBD2|TRBJ2-7|TRBV10-3|-
CAIREGYEQYF
TGTGCCATCCGGGAGGGCTACGAGCAGTACTTC
>-|TRBJ2-1|TRBV2|-
CASSELLYEQFF
TGTGCCAGCAGTGAATTACTCTATGAGCAGTTCTTC
>TRBD2|TRBJ2-5|TRBV4-2|once
CASSQLTSGGRETQYF
TGTGCCAGCAGCCAACTAACTAGCGGGGGACGAGAGACCCAGTACTTC
>-|TRBJ2-7|TRBV21-1|-
CASTQWDRDPTYEQYF
TGTGCCAGCACCCAGTGGGACCGGGACCCAACTTACGAGCAGTACTTC
>-|TRBJ1-5|TRBV4-1|few
CASSQDPAGNQPQHF
TGCGCCAGCAGCCAAGACCCCGCGGGCAATCAGCCCCAGCATTTT
>TRBD1|TRBJ2-4|TRBV20-1|-
CSPLRPGGENIQYF
TGCAGTCCGCTAAGACCAGGGGGCGAAAACATTCAGTACTTC
>TRBD1|TRBJ2-5|TRBV29-1|-
CSAGTVSGETQYF
TGCAGCGCTGGGACAGTATCGGGAGAGACCCAGTACTTC
>TRBD1|TRBJ1-2|TRBV9|few
CASSLRTGSGNYGYTF
TGTGCCAGCAGCCTAAGGACAGGGAGTGGTAACTATGGCTACACCTTC
>-|TRBJ2-5|TRBV7-2|-
CASSAGGASRETQYF
TGTGCCAGCAGCGCAGGGGGGGCTAGCAGGGAGACCCAGTACTTC
>-|TRBJ2-7|TRBV7-2|-
CASSLRDGTYEQYF
TGTGCCAGCAGCCTCCGGGACGGTACCTACGAGCAGTACTTC
>TRBD1|TRBJ2-7|TRBV10-3|few
CAISEGTGGYYQYF
TGTGCCATCAGTGAAGGGACAGGGGGTTACTACCAGTACTTC
>TRBD2|TRBJ2-5|TRBV24-1|few
CATSEGGRSETQYF
TGTGCCACCAGTGAAGGCGGGAGGTCGGAGACCCAGTACTTC
>-|TRBJ1-2|TRBV12-3/TRBV12-4|-
CASSLQALYGYTF
TGTGCCAGCAGTTTACAGGCCCTCTATGGCTACACCTTC
>TRBD1|TRBJ1-4|TRBV3-1|-
CASSQGGQGVEKLFF
TGTGCCAGCAGCCAAGGAGGACAGGGAGTAGAAAAACTGTTTTTT
>TRBD1|TRBJ2-7|TRBV20-1|many
CSARLRDRGYEQYF
TGCAGTGCCCGACTCCGGGACAGAGGCTACGAGCAGTACTTC
>-|TRBJ1-2|TRBV10-1|-
CASSSPLPYGYTF
TGCGCCAGCAGTAGCCCCCTTCCCTATGGCTACACCTTC
>-|TRBJ2-6|TRBV9|once
CASSVGEAGANVLTF
TGTGCCAGCAGCGTAGGGGAAGCTGGGGCCAACGTCCTGACTTTC
>-|TRBJ1-1|TRBV6-5|-
CASSYVPKGPRMNTEAFF
TGTGCCAGCAGTTACGTCCCGAAGGGACCCCGAATGAACACTGAAGCTTTCTTT
>TRBD2|TRBJ2-1|TRBV20-1|once
CSAPVSGRGSLGYNEQFF
TGCAGTGCTCCCGTGTCAGGGAGGGGATCGCTTGGATACAATGAGCAGTTCTTC
>-|TRBJ2-1|TRBV3-1|few
CASSRDSTQFF
TGTGCCAGCAGCCGGGACTCTACTCAGTTCTTC
>-|TRBJ2-5|TRBV12-3/TRBV12-4|-
CASSSTTSGFGEQYF
TGTGCCAGCAGTAGCACCACATCAGGGTTCGGTGAGCAGTACTTC
>-|TRBJ2-1|TRBV9|-
CASSVNRGASLNEQFF
TGTGCCAGCAGCGTTAATAGGGGGGCCTCTTTGAATGAGCAGTTCTTC
>-|TRBJ2-5|TRBV30|many
CAWGTGGGEETQYF
TGTGCCTGGGGGACTGGGGGTGGAGAGGAGACCCAGTACTTC
>TRBD2|TRBJ2-7|TRBV28|-
CASRAGVVSYEQYF
TGTGCCAGCAGGGCGGGGGTAGTTTCCTACGAGCAGTACTTC
>-|TRBJ1-2|TRBV14|-
CASSQAVDYGYTF
TGTGCCAGCAGCCAAGCTGTAGACTATGGCTACACCTTC
>-|TRBJ2-7|TRBV20-1|-
CSARVGPHEQYF
TGCAGTGCTAGAGTGGGCCCGCACGAGCAGTACTTC
>-|TRBJ2-3|TRBV5-1|-
CASKVGEITDTQYF
TGCGCCAGCAAGGTCGGGGAAATCACAGATACGCAGTATTTT
>-|TRBJ2-1|TRBV28|-
CASSPRTQETQFF
TGTGCCAGCAGCCCTCGGACCCAAGAGACCCAGTTCTTC
>TRBD1|TRBJ2-1|TRBV7-2|-
CASSPWTGGLNEQFF
TGTGCCAGCAGCCCCTGGACAGGGGGTTTGAATGAGCAGTTCTTC
>-|TRBJ1-5|TRBV12-3/TRBV12-4|-
CASSSSSQPQHF
TGTGCCAGCAGTTCCTCCTCTCAGCCCCAGCATTTT
>TRBD1|TRBJ2-7|TRBV28|few
CASTRTGFYEQYF
TGTGCCAGCACTCGGACAGGTTTCTACGAGCAGTACTTC
>TRBD1|TRBJ2-7|TRBV7-9|-
CASSRSGTGEWQYF
TGTGCCAGCAGCCGGTCCGGGACAGGGGAATGGCAGTACTTC
>-|TRBJ2-5|TRBV20-1|few
CSASGREETQYF
TGCAGTGCTAGTGGTAGGGAGGAGACCCAGTACTTC
>-|TRBJ2-1|TRBV7-2|few
CASSLMAPGRGSNEQFF
TGTGCCAGCAGCTTAATGGCCCCGGGCAGGGGAAGCAATGAGCAGTTCTTC
>-|TRBJ1-2|TRBV6-2/TRBV6-3|-
CASSLSGVGGYTF
TGTGCCAGCAGTCTGTCAGGGGTCGGCGGCTACACCTTC
>TRBD1|TRBJ1-2|TRBV28|-
CASASPGSSRDRGLSYTF
TGTGCCAGCGCATCCCCAGGATCGTCCCGGGACAGGGGGCTTAGCTACACCTTC
>TRBD1|TRBJ2-1|TRBV27|once
CASSPAGTGVTGEQFF
TGTGCCAGCAGTCCAGCCGGGACAGGGGTTACAGGTGAGCAGTTCTTC
>-|TRBJ1-1|TRBV4-3|-
CASSQESGRAFF
TGCGCCAGCAGCCAAGAGTCCGGGCGCGCTTTCTTT
>TRBD2|TRBJ2-7|TRBV28|-
CASRGASGSFHEQYF
TGTGCCAGCAGAGGGGCTAGCGGGAGTTTCCACGAGCAGTACTTC
>-|TRBJ2-3|TRBV12-3/TRBV12-4|-
CASIFADTQYF
TGTGCCAGCATCTTTGCAGATACGCAGTATTTT
>-|TRBJ1-2|TRBV9|-
CASSAPDGYTF
TGTGCCAGCAGCGCCCCGGATGGCTACACCTTC
>TRBD1|TRBJ2-3|TRBV18|-
CASSPLVRDRPVDTQYF
TGTGCCAGCTCACCACTAGTCCGGGACAGGCCGGTAGATACGCAGTATTTT